The sequence of this T cell receptor beta chain was determined in a study of early T cells in non-severe SARS-CoV-2 infection. Whole-study context: The study sequenced bulk RNA from unsorted whole blood, with chains unpaired.

The protocol attached unique molecular identifiers to individual cDNA molecules. TCRdb re-called the 5' RACE reads through MiXCR, storing one row per CDR3 protein. This sample has approximately 83,000 distinct CDR3 sequences; around 14% occur once, and the top ten carry roughly 9.7%. Trimming left V 7 bases short and J 1 base short, with 4 bases between. The CDR3 loop spans 10 amino acids. CDR1 and CDR2 (germline): SQVTM, ANQGSEA. The rearrangement uses TRBV29-1 and TRBJ1-1; D remains unclear. The sequencing input was whole blood. This TCR came from an adult who was a healthcare worker with PCR-confirmed SARS-CoV-2 infection or an uninfected control (not recorded which). CDR3 protein: CSAKNTEAFF. The CDR3 coding sequence is TGCAGCGCAAAGAACACTGAAGCTTTCTTT.